Listed below are T cell receptor beta chains from one sample, sequenced in a study of CD8+CD57+ T cells in acquired aplastic anemia. TCRdb re-analysed the reads in MiXCR, keeping a single row per CDR3 protein. Among just over 400,000 distinct CDR3 sequences listed, 65% to 75% were seen once. Sequences were obtained from sorted CD4+, CD8+, or CD8+CD57+ T cells (not recorded which) from PBMCs. The receptor source for this set is a human donor in good health, serving as a control. Each CDR3 is given with its conserved first and last residue. The D gene is left open where the match is weak. Size is omitted from some rows. Given values are once, few, many or a class for expanded clones.

D gene: NA; V gene: TRBV14; J gene: TRBJ1-2; clone size: NA; CDR3 DNA: TGCGCCAGCAGCCTGACACGGGGCGGAGAGTACCACTTC; CDR3 protein: CASSLTRGGEYHF
D gene: NA; V gene: TRBV3-1; J gene: TRBJ1-5; clone size: many; CDR3 DNA: TGTGCCAGCAGCCAAGCCGATCAGCCCCAGCATTTT; CDR3 protein: CASSQADQPQHF
D gene: TRBD2; V gene: TRBV4-2; J gene: TRBJ2-7; clone size: many; CDR3 DNA: TGTGCCAGCAGCCAAGGGACTAGCCCCGAGCAGTACTTC; CDR3 protein: CASSQGTSPEQYF
D gene: NA; V gene: TRBV9; J gene: TRBJ1-1; clone size: NA; CDR3 DNA: TGTGCCAGCAGCCCCAGCCCAATAATGAACACTGAAGCTTTCTTT; CDR3 protein: CASSPSPIMNTEAFF
D gene: NA; V gene: TRBV2; J gene: TRBJ2-2; clone size: NA; CDR3 DNA: TGTGCCAGCAGTTTTCAGGATGGTTTTACGGGGCCCCTGTTTTTT; CDR3 protein: CASSFQDGFTGPLFF
D gene: NA; V gene: TRBV2; J gene: TRBJ2-5; clone size: many; CDR3 DNA: TGTGCCAGCAGTGATTCGGGTCGGGAGACCCAGTACTTC; CDR3 protein: CASSDSGRETQYF
D gene: NA; V gene: TRBV11-2; J gene: TRBJ2-7; clone size: NA; CDR3 DNA: TGTGCCAGCAGTCAGGACCCTTATACCTACGAGCAGTACTTC; CDR3 protein: CASSQDPYTYEQYF
D gene: NA; V gene: TRBV9; J gene: TRBJ2-2; clone size: NA; CDR3 DNA: TGTGCCAGCAGCGGGTTACGGGGCCCTGGGGCCAACGTGTTTTTT; CDR3 protein: CASSGLRGPGANVFF
D gene: TRBD1; V gene: TRBV12-3/TRBV12-4; J gene: TRBJ1-1; clone size: NA; CDR3 DNA: TGTGCCAGCAGTTCAGCCCCGGACAGGTCGGCTTTCTTT; CDR3 protein: CASSSAPDRSAFF
D gene: NA; V gene: TRBV7-2; J gene: TRBJ1-4; clone size: NA; CDR3 DNA: TGTGCCAGCAGCTTCGGTGCTGATGAAAAACTGTTTTTT; CDR3 protein: CASSFGADEKLFF
D gene: TRBD1; V gene: TRBV5-5; J gene: TRBJ1-2; clone size: NA; CDR3 DNA: TGTGCCAGCAGTTTAGGGACACAGGGGGCGAGCGGCTACACCTTC; CDR3 protein: CASSLGTQGASGYTF
D gene: NA; V gene: TRBV19; J gene: TRBJ2-7; clone size: NA; CDR3 DNA: TGTGCCAGTAGCAGGGACAACGGCTCTTACGAGCAGTACTTC; CDR3 protein: CASSRDNGSYEQYF
D gene: NA; V gene: TRBV5-6; J gene: TRBJ1-2; clone size: NA; CDR3 DNA: TGTGCCAGCAGTTCTGACAACGGGTATGGCTACACCTTC; CDR3 protein: CASSSDNGYGYTF
D gene: TRBD2; V gene: TRBV7-2; J gene: TRBJ2-7; clone size: NA; CDR3 DNA: TGTGCCAGCAGCGGAGCTCTACGGGGAGCGGGGGGGACCTACGAGCAGTACTTC; CDR3 protein: CASSGALRGAGGTYEQYF
D gene: NA; V gene: TRBV7-8; J gene: TRBJ1-2; clone size: NA; CDR3 DNA: TGTGCCAGCAGCTATCGGACAAGCGGGGGATACGAGCAGTACACCTTC; CDR3 protein: CASSYRTSGGYEQYTF
D gene: NA; V gene: TRBV2; J gene: TRBJ1-1; clone size: NA; CDR3 DNA: TGTGCCAGCAGCTCCGGAAGTAACTCGAAAACTGAAGCTTTCTTT; CDR3 protein: CASSSGSNSKTEAFF
D gene: NA; V gene: TRBV20-1; J gene: TRBJ2-5; clone size: NA; CDR3 DNA: TGCAGTGCAAAAACAGCCCTTTTTAACCGGCCTGAAGAGACCCAGTACTTC; CDR3 protein: CSAKTALFNRPEETQYF
D gene: TRBD2; V gene: TRBV30; J gene: TRBJ2-2; clone size: few; CDR3 DNA: TGTGCCTGGAGTGCGGGGGGGCTTAACGGGGAGCTGTTTTTT; CDR3 protein: CAWSAGGLNGELFF
D gene: NA; V gene: TRBV3-1; J gene: TRBJ2-3; clone size: NA; CDR3 DNA: TGTGCCAGCAGCCAAGTGGGTAGCACAGATACGCAGTATTTT; CDR3 protein: CASSQVGSTDTQYF
D gene: NA; V gene: TRBV15; J gene: TRBJ2-7; clone size: once; CDR3 DNA: TGCGCCACCAGCAGAGATGACAGGAGCTACGAGCAGTACTTC; CDR3 protein: CATSRDDRSYEQYF
D gene: TRBD1; V gene: TRBV20-1; J gene: TRBJ1-1; clone size: NA; CDR3 DNA: TGCAGTGCCAGAGCGTACAGGGGACTGAACACTGAAGCTTTCTTT; CDR3 protein: CSARAYRGLNTEAFF
D gene: TRBD1; V gene: TRBV9; J gene: TRBJ2-7; clone size: NA; CDR3 DNA: TGCGCCAGCAGCGTAGATCGGGACAGGGTGAGGTACTTC; CDR3 protein: CASSVDRDRVRYF
D gene: NA; V gene: TRBV12-3/TRBV12-4; J gene: TRBJ1-1; clone size: many; CDR3 DNA: TGTGCCACCGATTCCAGGGAGAGCACTGAAGCTTTCTTT; CDR3 protein: CATDSRESTEAFF
D gene: TRBD2; V gene: TRBV7-2; J gene: TRBJ2-3; clone size: many; CDR3 DNA: TGTGCCAGCAGCTTAGGCCGAAGCGGGGGCACAGATACGCAGTATTTT; CDR3 protein: CASSLGRSGGTDTQYF
D gene: NA; V gene: TRBV24-1; J gene: TRBJ2-1; clone size: NA; CDR3 DNA: TGCGCCAGCAGCGAGGGATTAGACGAGCAGTTCTTC; CDR3 protein: CASSEGLDEQFF
D gene: NA; V gene: TRBV4-2; J gene: TRBJ2-7; clone size: NA; CDR3 DNA: TGTGCCAGCAGCCCGAGAACGGGCAGTAACTACGAGCAGTACTTC; CDR3 protein: CASSPRTGSNYEQYF
D gene: NA; V gene: TRBV7-2; J gene: TRBJ2-2; clone size: NA; CDR3 DNA: TGTGCCAGCCGACCCGAACATACCGGGGCGCTGTTTTTT; CDR3 protein: CASRPEHTGALFF
D gene: TRBD2; V gene: TRBV25-1; J gene: TRBJ2-7; clone size: NA; CDR3 DNA: TGCGCCAGCAGCCCTAGCGGGGGGGCCGAGCAGTACTTC; CDR3 protein: CASSPSGGAEQYF
D gene: TRBD2; V gene: TRBV10-2; J gene: TRBJ2-7; clone size: NA; CDR3 DNA: TGCGCCAGTGGGACTAGCGGGGGCACGGGGCAGTACTTC; CDR3 protein: CASGTSGGTGQYF
D gene: NA; V gene: TRBV9; J gene: TRBJ1-5; clone size: many; CDR3 DNA: TGTGCCAGCAGCGTACCAAGCAATCAGCCCCAGCATTTT; CDR3 protein: CASSVPSNQPQHF
D gene: NA; V gene: TRBV7-9; J gene: TRBJ1-5; clone size: NA; CDR3 DNA: NA; CDR3 protein: CASSLRETQYFGPHF
D gene: NA; V gene: TRBV11-2; J gene: TRBJ2-3; clone size: NA; CDR3 DNA: TGTGCCAGCACTGCCCATCGGGGGCCCAGCACAGATACGCAGTATTTT; CDR3 protein: CASTAHRGPSTDTQYF
D gene: TRBD1; V gene: TRBV18; J gene: TRBJ2-1; clone size: few; CDR3 DNA: TGTGCCAGCTCCCCCGGACAGGGGTCTTACAATGAGCAGTTCTTC; CDR3 protein: CASSPGQGSYNEQFF
D gene: NA; V gene: TRBV2; J gene: TRBJ2-7; clone size: NA; CDR3 DNA: TGTGCCAGCACGCCGCCTCAAAGCAGCTACGAGCAGTACTTC; CDR3 protein: CASTPPQSSYEQYF
D gene: NA; V gene: TRBV5-1; J gene: TRBJ2-6; clone size: many; CDR3 DNA: TGCGCCAGCAGCTCCCAAACCCCAGGGGCCAACGTCCTGACTTTC; CDR3 protein: CASSSQTPGANVLTF
D gene: NA; V gene: TRBV10-2; J gene: TRBJ2-2; clone size: NA; CDR3 DNA: TGCGCCAGCAGTTTATTGAACACCGGGGAGCTGTTTTTT; CDR3 protein: CASSLLNTGELFF
D gene: NA; V gene: TRBV15; J gene: TRBJ2-2; clone size: NA; CDR3 DNA: TGTGCCACCAGCAGAGATATTGACGGGGAGCTGTTTTTT; CDR3 protein: CATSRDIDGELFF
D gene: NA; V gene: TRBV11-2; J gene: TRBJ1-6; clone size: NA; CDR3 DNA: TGTGCCAGCAGTACCCACGGGGCTATTGATTCACCCCCCCACTTT; CDR3 protein: CASSTHGAIDSPPHF
D gene: NA; V gene: TRBV24-1; J gene: TRBJ2-5; clone size: NA; CDR3 DNA: TGTGCCACCGTCCGACCTCAGGGTACGAGGAACTGGACCCAGTACTTC; CDR3 protein: CATVRPQGTRNWTQYF
D gene: NA; V gene: TRBV4-3; J gene: TRBJ1-6; clone size: many; CDR3 DNA: TGCGCCAGCAGCCAAGGGGGTCAGGCCTCTATCTCACCCCTCCACTTT; CDR3 protein: CASSQGGQASISPLHF
D gene: TRBD1; V gene: TRBV24-1; J gene: TRBJ2-3; clone size: once; CDR3 DNA: TGTGCCACCAGTGATCCCGGGACAGGGAGGTACGAGCAGTATTTT; CDR3 protein: CATSDPGTGRYEQYF
D gene: TRBD1; V gene: TRBV6-5; J gene: TRBJ2-1; clone size: NA; CDR3 DNA: TGTGCCAGCAGTGACCCCGGGACAGGATATGACAATGAGCAGTTCTTC; CDR3 protein: CASSDPGTGYDNEQFF
D gene: TRBD1; V gene: TRBV19; J gene: TRBJ1-5; clone size: NA; CDR3 DNA: TGTGCCAGTAGACGGACAGGGAATCAGCCCCAGCATTTT; CDR3 protein: CASRRTGNQPQHF
D gene: NA; V gene: TRBV7-9; J gene: TRBJ1-1; clone size: NA; CDR3 DNA: TGTGCCAGCAGCCACCGGGGGGCCAACACTGAAGCTTTCGAAGCTTTCTTT; CDR3 protein: CASSHRGANTEAFEAFF
D gene: NA; V gene: TRBV9; J gene: TRBJ2-2; clone size: NA; CDR3 DNA: TGTGCCAGCAGCTGGGACGGGGACGGAGGCTACACCTTTTTT; CDR3 protein: CASSWDGDGGYTFF
D gene: NA; V gene: TRBV7-2; J gene: TRBJ1-2; clone size: NA; CDR3 DNA: TGTGCCACCAGCAGGGAGGCGGATGGCAACACCTTC; CDR3 protein: CATSREADGNTF